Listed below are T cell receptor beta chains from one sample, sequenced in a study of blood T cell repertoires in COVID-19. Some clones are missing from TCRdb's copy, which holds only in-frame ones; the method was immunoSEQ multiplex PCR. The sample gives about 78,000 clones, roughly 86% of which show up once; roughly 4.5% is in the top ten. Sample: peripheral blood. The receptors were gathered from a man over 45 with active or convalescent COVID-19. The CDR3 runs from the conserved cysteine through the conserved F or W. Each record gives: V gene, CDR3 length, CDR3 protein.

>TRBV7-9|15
CASSRRTGRSYEQYF
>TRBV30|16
CAFRGQGSAGANVLTF
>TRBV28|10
CASGWSEAFF
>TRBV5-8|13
CASSLQDVGTQYF
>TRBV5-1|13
CASSLSGKTEAFF
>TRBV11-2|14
CASSLDRAGETQYF
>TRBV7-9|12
CASSLAGNQAFF
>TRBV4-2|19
CASSQAPLGAGGSTDTQYF
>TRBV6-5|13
CASRFSGANEQFF
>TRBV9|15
CASSIGQGGAQPQHF
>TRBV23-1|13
CASRLQGDYGYTF
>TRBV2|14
CASSEDKTHYGYTF
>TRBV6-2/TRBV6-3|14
CASSYGQGGFEQYF
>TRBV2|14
CASSRGGPTDTQYF
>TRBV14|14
CASSQHLYNSPLHF
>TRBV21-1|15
CASRNRETLWDEQYF
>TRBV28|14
CASSERQNQETQYF
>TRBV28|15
CASSLPTGIGETQYF
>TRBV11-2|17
CASRVAGRDRPYNEQFF
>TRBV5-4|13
CASSWGGIETQYF
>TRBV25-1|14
CASQGTGGNYEQYF
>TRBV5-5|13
CASSLKGDEKLFF
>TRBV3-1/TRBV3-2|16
CASSQEGESRGNTIYF
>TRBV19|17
CASSRKGSSGVINEQYF
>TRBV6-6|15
CASSPGQGGTYEQYF
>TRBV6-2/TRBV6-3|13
CASSNGQSEKLFF
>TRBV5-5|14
CASSLAPGGREAFF
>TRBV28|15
CASIPGQGVDYGYTF
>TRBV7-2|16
CASSLVRGYSYNEQFF
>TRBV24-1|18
CATSDLRRGRGDTGELFF
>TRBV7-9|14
CASSRLEGYTEAFF
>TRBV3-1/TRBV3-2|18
CASSQGLAGGSEVNEQFF
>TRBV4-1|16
CASSQVPTGGNSPLHF
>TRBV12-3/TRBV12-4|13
CASTSQPNQPQHF
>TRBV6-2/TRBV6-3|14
CASSKAGSNYGYTF
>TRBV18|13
CASSVDRVYEQYF
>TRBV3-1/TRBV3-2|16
CASSHTGGRSYNEQFF
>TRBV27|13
CASSSGSSTEAFF
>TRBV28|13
CASSFRVLDGYTF
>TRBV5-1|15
CASSYSQGVSTEAFF
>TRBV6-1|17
CASSAGTDPIAKNIQYF
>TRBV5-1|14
CASRGQGKTGELFF
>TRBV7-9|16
CASSPGTSGGEETQYF